One TCR beta chain is described in this entry. Its binding antigen is unknown. There are no base qualities to consult, and no much larger clone falls within one base. Library generation was performed with the immunoSEQ multiplex PCR assay. For the multiplex PCR, a mixture combining 60 forward primers for TCR Vbeta segments and 13 reverse primers for TCR Jbeta segments was used. The CDR3 region of rearranged TCR beta genes was amplified from genomic DNA with a multiplex PCR assay. On the Illumina HiSeq System, the amplified TCR beta libraries were sequenced as 87-base-pair reads. Concerning the study's data processing: A later analysis tallied 75 million to 95 million unique TCR beta chains across the 660 or so repertoires, and about 12 million of those chains were shared by two or more donors. Raw reads were error-corrected and collapsed into unique sequences by a nearest-neighbor algorithm in which closely related sequences were merged to remove PCR and sequencing errors. V, D and J gene segments were assigned by aligning CDR3 sequences to IMGT reference sequences. Each retained sequence needed at least a six-nucleotide match to both a V gene segment and a J gene segment. A rearrangement was called productive if the CDR3 had no stop codons and remained in frame with V and J, and every other rearrangement was called non-productive. CDR3 was defined by IMGT convention, running from the second conserved V-encoded cysteine to the conserved J-encoded phenylalanine. Sequences without an unambiguous match to a single V gene segment were excluded from the earlier analysis of over 500 of the donors. An earlier analysis of fewer than 650 of the donors classified V segments as functional when productive rearrangements were above 56.7% and as segregating when the standard deviation between donors was above 5%. A statistical classification framework was developed to diagnose cytomegalovirus status using the catalog of TCR beta chain sequences. In a later analysis, TCR nucleotide sequences were compared against IMGT/GENE-DB human TR gene sequences so that V and J genes could be assigned. A later analysis assigned CDR3 sequences and most-parsimonious VDJ recombination scenarios with the TCRdist pipeline. In a later analysis, every TCR beta chain was defined by the combination of its CDR3 amino acid sequence and its V-gene family, and reads without a unique V-gene family were dropped. As a way to deal with suspected cross-contamination and a sequencing artifact, a later analysis dropped under 600 nucleotide sequences that were highly shared and had low generation probability. For each public chain, a later analysis derived a clonal expansion index from normalized ranks of inferred template counts within each repertoire. A later analysis computed generation probabilities with a VDJ recombination model fitted to out-of-frame rearrangements, and checked the results against IGoR. In a later analysis, TCR-TCR, TCR-HLA and TCR-CMV co-occurrence was scored with hypergeometric tests, and a repertoire-size bias correction was applied to TCR pairs. False discovery rates were estimated in a later analysis by permuting HLA or CMV assignments 20 times. In a later analysis, co-occurring TCRs were grouped with DBSCAN, and TCRdist sequence similarity was added when clustering was performed within HLA-allele-positive subsets. Co-occurrence clustering excluded repertoires with fewer than 30,000 or more than 120,000 public chains, plus five with anomalous nucleotide sharing. Held by TCRdb, this immuneACCESS table contains in-frame sequences only and omits some clones. Under half of the omission traces to an unresolved V gene where checked; the cause of the rest is unknown. Clonal size and the V and J genes are those of that table, whereas D and trimming came from the DNA. For this sample there are 80,000 or so clones; roughly two thirds appear just once. The ten largest make up around 7% of the sample.

The sample belongs to a study of cytomegalovirus exposure and HLA in healthy donors (dated by TCRdb to 2017 to 2019). For the wider study: According to an earlier analysis of around 600 of the donors, roughly 180 million T cells yielded roughly 110 million unique TCR beta sequences and around 280 Gb of sequence data. Across around 400 genotyped donors of the cohort, an average of about 240,000 unique TCR beta nucleotide sequences per donor were sequenced, and around 20% of those sequences were non-productive. The study combined high-throughput TCR immunosequencing, statistical association of individual TCRs with disease status, and machine learning to predict cytomegalovirus infection status. Every discovery cohort repertoire had been produced on one sequencing platform. Among the roughly 370 genotyped donors, 75% to 90% belonged to the genetic ancestry cluster associated with self-reported Caucasian donors. In the later analysis, no new phenotypic data were used to find candidate immune exposures; instead, reliance was placed on TCR beta sequences and their occurrence across donors. Besides the first cohort of roughly 700 subjects, a separate validation cohort made up of around 120 different subjects was used. An earlier analysis of 587 of the donors used high-throughput TCR beta sequencing to judge whether each TCR beta V gene segment behaved as functional or pseudogenic. An early release covering roughly 580 HLA-typed donors comprised 250 to 350 gigabases of sequencing data and tens of millions of unique TCR sequences. Alongside the repertoire data, information on donor age, sex, ethnicity and CMV serostatus was compiled. A later genetic analysis used genome-wide SNP genotypes for about three fifths of the roughly 700 donors, treating that subset as a discovery cohort. To study patterns of TCR occurrence, a later analysis re-analyzed previously published TCR beta repertoires from 650 to 750 donors and added high-resolution HLA genotyping. Four or five DR-DQ haplotypes were handled as single units for association and clustering because linkage in the cohort was strong. The study aimed to test whether signatures of past pathogen exposure could be identified by cataloging public T cell receptors. The study used immunosequencing to profile the T cell repertoires of several hundred subjects and linked those repertoires to cytomegalovirus serostatus. Typing coverage differed by locus: A, B, C, DRB1 and DQB1 were typed in roughly 629-630 donors, DQA1 in about 500, DPA1 in 600 to 610, and DPB1 in just under 480. HLA typing covered class I and class II loci at four-digit resolution. Points the paper makes about the study in general: Most TCR sequences were observed very rarely across donors, whereas some public TCRs were present in many individuals. Only TCR beta chains were sequenced in this cohort, and the absence of alpha or paired-chain data limited detectable features. In a later analysis, HLA-associated TCR beta chains showed more clonal expansion and lower generation probabilities than non-associated chains that were equally common. In a later genetic analysis, fewer N-insertions in productive TCRs were reported among donors in an Asian-associated ancestry cluster than the roughly 700-donor mean. In an earlier analysis of roughly 560 of the donors, most TCR beta V segments were observed in productive rearrangements about 87% or about 30% of the time, broadly matching IMGT annotations. Linkage disequilibrium might explain the correlated functional status among segregating V segments, but an unknown experimental factor could not be excluded. The earlier analysis of around 600 of the donors excluded some 15 rarely observed V segments, including chromosome 9 orphons, because counts were too low. According to a later analysis, TCR association rates differed among HLA loci, with DRB1 alleles showing the most associated TCRs and HLA-C alleles showing the fewest. In vitro tests confirmed that three of the cytomegalovirus-associated TCR beta chains recognize cytomegalovirus antigens. A later genetic analysis associated a missense DCLRE1C variant with V-gene and J-gene trimming of TCR beta chains, and an independent cohort replicated the association. Because the 87-base-pair reads could not distinguish some IMGT-functional V segments, including TRBV6-2 and TRBV6-3, those segments were excluded. A further reported finding was that TCR beta sequences accurately predicted the HLA-A and HLA-B alleles for most subjects in the first cohort. The classifier was reported to diagnose cytomegalovirus status with high specificity and sensitivity in both the original cohort and the validation cohort. In the study, about 150 TCR beta chains were listed as associated with cytomegalovirus. Most CMV-associated TCR beta chains appeared to be HLA-restricted in a later analysis, and the HLA associations seemed to be driven largely by CMV exposure. Specific HLA alleles were associated with 18,000 or so TCR beta sequences at a false discovery rate of 0.05 in a later analysis. In a later analysis, several top co-occurrence clusters were reported to appear linked to parvovirus B19, influenza, CMV and Epstein-Barr virus. Because HLA typing was missing for some donors at each locus, association tests included only the typed subset. The only immune exposure information available for the cohort was CMV serostatus. The authors suggested that the approach could potentially be generalized to other disease states and immunological phenotypes. When HLA alleles, especially DR and DQ, strongly co-occurred, attributing TCR associations to individual alleles was difficult. Sequencing depth was assumed to be roughly uniform across donors in the presence/absence analyses, though that assumption may not hold. The sequencing pipeline was judged likely to have produced a cluster of highly shared sequence variants as a technical artifact.

In total, around 600 healthy bone marrow donors made up the cohort. At the time of sampling, all cohort members were nominally healthy, though unrecorded immune exposures were likely present. The donor was CMV seropositive and was included in the group of about 290 seropositive cohort members. A peripheral blood sample was collected from each donor, and TCR beta sequencing was performed on peripheral blood mononuclear cells. The Qiagen DNeasy Blood Extraction Kit was used to extract genomic DNA from the blood cell samples. The germline V gene specifies SGHTA as CDR1 and FQGNSA as CDR2. V lost 3 bases and J lost 2 bases; the stretch between them is 7 bases long. The CDR3, cysteine through phenylalanine, is 13 amino acids long. Only the CDR3 portion is preserved as DNA: 39 bases, with reading frame beginning at the first base.

The rearranged chain carries TRBV7-2 and TRBJ2-5; no D gene call is confident. The specimen was PBMCs. The sequence came from a woman aged 45-60 years in good health and CMV-seropositive. CDR3 loop: CASSFPPQETQYF. The nucleotides read TGTGCCAGCAGCTTTCCCCCGCAAGAGACCCAGTACTTC.